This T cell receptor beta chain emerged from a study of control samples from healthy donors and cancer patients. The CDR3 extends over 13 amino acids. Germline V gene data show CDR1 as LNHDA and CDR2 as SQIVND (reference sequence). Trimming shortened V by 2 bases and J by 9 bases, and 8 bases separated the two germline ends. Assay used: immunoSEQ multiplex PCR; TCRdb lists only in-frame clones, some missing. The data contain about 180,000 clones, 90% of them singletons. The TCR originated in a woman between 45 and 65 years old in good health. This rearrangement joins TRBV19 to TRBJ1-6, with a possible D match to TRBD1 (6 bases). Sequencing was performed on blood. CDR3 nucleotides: TGTGCCAGTAGTATAAGGGGGAGTTCACCCCTCCACTTT. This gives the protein CASSIRGSSPLHF.